This is a list of T cell receptor beta chains from one sample in a study of T-cell memory formation after mild COVID-19. TCRdb analysed the 5' RACE reads with MiXCR anew, one entry per CDR3 protein. There are approximately 240,000 distinct CDR3 sequences in the sample; about 15% occur only once, and around 3.4% lies in the top ten. Sample: PBMCs or a T cell subset sorted from them (not recorded which). The source is a man younger than 30 who had mild COVID-19 (a few samples of this study predate the infection). Cell type and time point are not known. Both conserved end residues are part of each CDR3. D genes are given only for firm matches. A clone size is listed for some rows: how often the clone was seen (once, few, many), or a class if it is expanded.

v_call: TRBV5-1; d_call: NA; j_call: TRBJ2-5; clone_size: few; cdr3_aa: CASSLDVARAQYF; cdr3_nt: TGCGCCAGCAGCTTGGACGTAGCGAGAGCCCAGTACTTC
v_call: TRBV10-3; d_call: NA; j_call: TRBJ2-3; clone_size: NA; cdr3_aa: CAISERWPSTDTQYF; cdr3_nt: TGTGCCATCAGTGAAAGGTGGCCTAGCACAGATACGCAGTATTTT
v_call: TRBV20-1; d_call: TRBD2; j_call: TRBJ2-2; clone_size: few; cdr3_aa: CSARDRRGGWSGELFF; cdr3_nt: TGCAGTGCTAGAGATAGGCGGGGAGGGTGGTCCGGGGAGCTGTTTTTT
v_call: TRBV12-3/TRBV12-4; d_call: NA; j_call: TRBJ1-5; clone_size: NA; cdr3_aa: CASSLDVDQPQHF; cdr3_nt: TGTGCCAGCAGTTTAGACGTAGATCAGCCCCAGCATTTT
v_call: TRBV7-9; d_call: NA; j_call: TRBJ1-3; clone_size: NA; cdr3_aa: CASSSPRMTNRTIYF; cdr3_nt: TGTGCCAGCAGCTCCCCCCGGATGACCAACCGTACCATATATTTT
v_call: TRBV5-1; d_call: TRBD2; j_call: TRBJ2-3; clone_size: many; cdr3_aa: CASSFGGVTDTQYF; cdr3_nt: TGCGCCAGCAGCTTCGGGGGGGTCACAGATACGCAGTATTTT
v_call: TRBV7-8; d_call: NA; j_call: TRBJ1-1; clone_size: NA; cdr3_aa: CASSLAQKNTEAFF; cdr3_nt: TGTGCCAGCAGCTTAGCCCAGAAGAACACTGAAGCTTTCTTT
v_call: TRBV7-2; d_call: NA; j_call: TRBJ1-6; clone_size: NA; cdr3_aa: CASSIGQRTALHF; cdr3_nt: TGTGCCAGCAGCATCGGACAGCGGACAGCCCTCCACTTT
v_call: TRBV7-9; d_call: NA; j_call: TRBJ1-1; clone_size: few; cdr3_aa: CASSPGAGSRAFF; cdr3_nt: TGTGCCAGCAGCCCGGGGGCGGGGAGCCGAGCTTTCTTT
v_call: TRBV7-2; d_call: TRBD1; j_call: TRBJ2-5; clone_size: NA; cdr3_aa: CASSHRTGGRQETQYF; cdr3_nt: TGTGCCAGCAGCCATCGGACAGGGGGCAGGCAAGAGACCCAGTACTTC
v_call: TRBV24-1; d_call: NA; j_call: TRBJ1-4; clone_size: NA; cdr3_aa: CAIDSSVDEKLFF; cdr3_nt: TGTGCCATCGACAGTTCCGTGGATGAAAAACTGTTTTTT
v_call: TRBV5-6; d_call: TRBD1; j_call: TRBJ2-7; clone_size: NA; cdr3_aa: CASSFARDRGPREQYF; cdr3_nt: TGTGCCAGCAGCTTCGCCCGGGACAGGGGTCCGAGGGAGCAGTACTTC
v_call: TRBV9; d_call: NA; j_call: TRBJ1-1; clone_size: few; cdr3_aa: CASSAAAGNTEAFF; cdr3_nt: TGTGCCAGCAGCGCCGCGGCGGGGAACACTGAAGCTTTCTTT
v_call: TRBV12-3/TRBV12-4; d_call: TRBD1; j_call: TRBJ2-1; clone_size: few; cdr3_aa: CASRLRTGEGEQFF; cdr3_nt: TGTGCCAGCAGATTACGGACAGGGGAGGGTGAGCAGTTCTTC
v_call: TRBV5-1; d_call: NA; j_call: TRBJ2-1; clone_size: NA; cdr3_aa: CASSPDGLREQFF; cdr3_nt: TGCGCCAGCAGCCCGGACGGCCTGAGGGAGCAGTTCTTC
v_call: TRBV4-1; d_call: NA; j_call: TRBJ2-7; clone_size: many; cdr3_aa: CASSQPGSYEQYF; cdr3_nt: TGCGCCAGCAGCCAGCCCGGGAGCTACGAGCAGTACTTC
v_call: TRBV2; d_call: NA; j_call: TRBJ2-1; clone_size: few; cdr3_aa: CASSQGRDNEQFF; cdr3_nt: TGTGCCAGCAGTCAAGGAAGGGACAATGAGCAGTTCTTC
v_call: TRBV7-9; d_call: TRBD1; j_call: TRBJ1-1; clone_size: few; cdr3_aa: CASTSGQGDTEAFF; cdr3_nt: TGTGCCAGCACCTCAGGACAGGGGGACACTGAAGCTTTCTTT
v_call: TRBV18; d_call: NA; j_call: TRBJ2-1; clone_size: NA; cdr3_aa: CASSRQNNEQFF; cdr3_nt: TGTGCCAGCTCTCGACAGAACAATGAGCAGTTCTTC
v_call: TRBV5-1; d_call: NA; j_call: TRBJ1-1; clone_size: NA; cdr3_aa: CASSSGGRAEAFF; cdr3_nt: TGCGCCAGCAGCTCCGGAGGGCGCGCTGAAGCTTTCTTT
v_call: TRBV4-3; d_call: NA; j_call: TRBJ2-6; clone_size: few; cdr3_aa: CASSQASGANVLTF; cdr3_nt: TGCGCCAGCAGCCAAGCCTCTGGGGCCAACGTCCTGACTTTC
v_call: TRBV20-1; d_call: NA; j_call: TRBJ1-3; clone_size: NA; cdr3_aa: CSASSRDGNTIYF; cdr3_nt: TGCAGTGCTAGTAGCAGGGATGGAAACACCATATATTTT
v_call: TRBV29-1; d_call: TRBD1; j_call: TRBJ1-4; clone_size: NA; cdr3_aa: CSVRGTAIGGEKLFF; cdr3_nt: TGCAGCGTTCGGGGGACAGCCATAGGTGGAGAAAAACTGTTTTTT
v_call: TRBV4-2; d_call: NA; j_call: TRBJ1-3; clone_size: NA; cdr3_aa: CASSQGHGGNTIYF; cdr3_nt: TGTGCCAGCAGCCAAGGACACGGGGGAAACACCATATATTTT
v_call: TRBV11-2; d_call: NA; j_call: TRBJ1-1; clone_size: few; cdr3_aa: CASSFLSDTEAFF; cdr3_nt: TGTGCCAGCAGCTTCTTGTCTGACACTGAAGCTTTCTTT
v_call: TRBV5-1; d_call: NA; j_call: TRBJ1-1; clone_size: few; cdr3_aa: CASSLGRAFTEAFF; cdr3_nt: TGCGCCAGCAGCTTGGGGAGGGCTTTCACTGAAGCTTTCTTT
v_call: TRBV15; d_call: TRBD2; j_call: TRBJ2-1; clone_size: few; cdr3_aa: CATSSWGGAGNEQFF; cdr3_nt: TGTGCCACCAGCTCATGGGGAGGGGCCGGTAATGAGCAGTTCTTC
v_call: TRBV3-1; d_call: NA; j_call: TRBJ1-5; clone_size: few; cdr3_aa: CASSSRGQLNQPQHF; cdr3_nt: TGTGCCAGCAGCAGCCGGGGACAACTTAATCAGCCCCAGCATTTT
v_call: TRBV12-3/TRBV12-4; d_call: NA; j_call: TRBJ1-1; clone_size: NA; cdr3_aa: CASTVRDGDTEAFF; cdr3_nt: TGTGCCAGCACTGTCCGGGACGGAGACACTGAAGCTTTCTTT
v_call: TRBV7-9; d_call: TRBD1; j_call: TRBJ2-1; clone_size: NA; cdr3_aa: CASSLVQGAINEQFF; cdr3_nt: TGTGCCAGCAGCTTAGTACAGGGGGCTATCAATGAGCAGTTCTTC
v_call: TRBV29-1; d_call: NA; j_call: TRBJ2-7; clone_size: NA; cdr3_aa: CSVGTLGEQYF; cdr3_nt: TGCAGCGTTGGTACCCTGGGGGAGCAGTACTTC
v_call: TRBV5-1; d_call: NA; j_call: TRBJ1-2; clone_size: NA; cdr3_aa: CASSLEGNTYYGYTF; cdr3_nt: TGCGCCAGCAGCTTGGAGGGGAACACCTACTATGGCTACACCTTC
v_call: TRBV10-3; d_call: NA; j_call: TRBJ1-4; clone_size: NA; cdr3_aa: CAISGGGELFF; cdr3_nt: TGTGCCATCAGTGGCGGTGGAGAACTGTTTTTT